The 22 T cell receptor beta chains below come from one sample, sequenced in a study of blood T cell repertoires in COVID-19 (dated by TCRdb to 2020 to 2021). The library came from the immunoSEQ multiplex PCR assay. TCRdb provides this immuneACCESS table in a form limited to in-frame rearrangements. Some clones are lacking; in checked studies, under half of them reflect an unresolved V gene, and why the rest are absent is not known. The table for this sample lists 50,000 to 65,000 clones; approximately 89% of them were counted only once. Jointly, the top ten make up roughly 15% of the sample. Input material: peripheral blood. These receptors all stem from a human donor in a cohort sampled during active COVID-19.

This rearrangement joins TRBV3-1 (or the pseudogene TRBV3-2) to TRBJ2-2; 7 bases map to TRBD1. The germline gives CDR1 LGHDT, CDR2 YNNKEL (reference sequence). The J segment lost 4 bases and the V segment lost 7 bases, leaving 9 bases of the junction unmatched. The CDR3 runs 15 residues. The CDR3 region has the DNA TGTGCCAGCACCAGTACTAGGGGGCCCACCGGGGAGCTGTTTTTT. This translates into CASTSTRGPTGELFF.

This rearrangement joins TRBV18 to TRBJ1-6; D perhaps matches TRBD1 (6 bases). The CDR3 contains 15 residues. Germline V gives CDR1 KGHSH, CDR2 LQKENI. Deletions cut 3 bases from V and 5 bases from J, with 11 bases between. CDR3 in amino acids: CASSPQGGDNSPLHF. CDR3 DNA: TGTGCCAGCTCACCCCAAGGGGGAGATAATTCACCCCTCCACTTT. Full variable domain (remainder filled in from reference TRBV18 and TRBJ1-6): NAGVMQNPRHLVRRRGQEARLRCSPMKGHSHVYWYRQLPEEGLKFMVYLQKENIIDESGMPKERFSAEFPKEGPSILRIQQVVRGDSAAYFCASSPQGGDNSPLHFGNGTRLTVT.

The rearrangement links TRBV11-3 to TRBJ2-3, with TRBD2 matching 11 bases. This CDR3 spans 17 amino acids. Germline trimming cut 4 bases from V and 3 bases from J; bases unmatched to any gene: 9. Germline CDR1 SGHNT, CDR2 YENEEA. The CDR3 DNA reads TGTGCCAGCAGCTCTGGACTAGCGGGTTTGGGGACAGATACGCAGTATTTT. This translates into CASSSGLAGLGTDTQYF.

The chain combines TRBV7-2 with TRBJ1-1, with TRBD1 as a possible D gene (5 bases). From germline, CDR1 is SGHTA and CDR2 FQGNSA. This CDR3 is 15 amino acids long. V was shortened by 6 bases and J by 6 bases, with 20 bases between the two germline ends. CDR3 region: CASRVGGAGRAEAFF. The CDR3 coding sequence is TGTGCCAGCAGGGTGGGCGGGGCAGGGAGGGCTGAAGCTTTCTTT.

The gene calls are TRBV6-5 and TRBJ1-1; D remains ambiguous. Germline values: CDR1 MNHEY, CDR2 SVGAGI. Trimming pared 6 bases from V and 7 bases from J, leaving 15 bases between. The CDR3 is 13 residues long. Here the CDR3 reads CASRQNEVSEAFF. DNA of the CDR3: TGTGCCAGCAGACAGAATGAAGTAAGTGAAGCTTTCTTT.

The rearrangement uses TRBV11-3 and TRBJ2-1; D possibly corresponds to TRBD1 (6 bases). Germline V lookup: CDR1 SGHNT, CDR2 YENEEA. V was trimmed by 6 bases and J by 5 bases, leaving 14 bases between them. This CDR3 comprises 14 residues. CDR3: CASSAGTHNNEQFF. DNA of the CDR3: TGTGCCAGCAGTGCCGGGACACATAACAATGAGCAGTTCTTC.

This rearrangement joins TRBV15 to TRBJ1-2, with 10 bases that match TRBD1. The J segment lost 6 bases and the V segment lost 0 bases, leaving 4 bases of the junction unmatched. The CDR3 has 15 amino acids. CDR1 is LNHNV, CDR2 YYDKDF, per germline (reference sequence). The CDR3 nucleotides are TGTGCCACCAGCAGAGAAGGGGACAGGGGAGATGGCTACACCTTC. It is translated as CATSREGDRGDGYTF.

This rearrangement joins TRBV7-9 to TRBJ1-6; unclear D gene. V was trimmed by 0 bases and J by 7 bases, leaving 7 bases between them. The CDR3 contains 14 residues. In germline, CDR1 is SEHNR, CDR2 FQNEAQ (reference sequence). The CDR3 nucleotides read TGTGCCAGCAGCTTAGCTGGCAGGAATTCACCCCTCCACTTT. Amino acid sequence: CASSLAGRNSPLHF. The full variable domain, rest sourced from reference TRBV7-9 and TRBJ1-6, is DTGVSQNPRHKITKRGQNVTFRCDPISEHNRLYWYRQTLGQGPEFLTYFQNEAQLEKSRLLSDRFSAERPKGSFSTLEIQRTEQGDSAMYLCASSLAGRNSPLHFGNGTRLTVT.

This CDR3 is CASSPRGAGEQFF. The CDR3 DNA reads as TGTGCCAGCTCCCCACGCGGGGCAGGTGAGCAGTTCTTC. The chain carries TRBV3-1 (or the pseudogene TRBV3-2) and TRBJ2-1, with D perhaps TRBD2 (6 bases). V shed 8 bases and J shed 9 bases, with 17 bases lying between them. CDR1 and CDR2 from the germline V gene are LGHDT and YNNKEL (reference sequence). The CDR3 is made up of 13 amino acids.

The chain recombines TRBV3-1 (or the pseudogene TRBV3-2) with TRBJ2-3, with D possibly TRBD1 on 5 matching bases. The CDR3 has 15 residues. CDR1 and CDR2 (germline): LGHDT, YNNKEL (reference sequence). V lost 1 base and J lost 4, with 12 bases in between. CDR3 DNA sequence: TGTGCCAGCAGCCAAGGGCAGGGAAGGGCAGATACGCAGTATTTT. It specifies CASSQGQGRADTQYF.

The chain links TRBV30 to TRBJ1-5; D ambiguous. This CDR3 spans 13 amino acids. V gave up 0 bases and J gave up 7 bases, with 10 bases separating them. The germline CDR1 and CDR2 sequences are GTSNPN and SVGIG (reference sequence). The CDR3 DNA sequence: TGTGCCTGGAGTGTACCGGGGAGGCAGCCCCAGCATTTT. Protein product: CAWSVPGRQPQHF.

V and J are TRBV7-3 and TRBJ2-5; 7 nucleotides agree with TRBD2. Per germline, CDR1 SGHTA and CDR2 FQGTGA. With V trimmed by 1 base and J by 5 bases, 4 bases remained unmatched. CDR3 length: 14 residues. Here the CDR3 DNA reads TGTGCCAGCAGCTTAAGAGCGGGGTCGGAGACCCAGTACTTC. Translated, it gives CASSLRAGSETQYF.

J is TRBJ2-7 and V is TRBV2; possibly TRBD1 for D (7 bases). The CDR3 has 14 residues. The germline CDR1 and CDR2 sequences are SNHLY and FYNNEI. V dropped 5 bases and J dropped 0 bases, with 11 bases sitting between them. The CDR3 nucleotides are TGTGCCAGCAGTCGTCAGGGGGGCTCCTACGAGCAGTACTTC. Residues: CASSRQGGSYEQYF.

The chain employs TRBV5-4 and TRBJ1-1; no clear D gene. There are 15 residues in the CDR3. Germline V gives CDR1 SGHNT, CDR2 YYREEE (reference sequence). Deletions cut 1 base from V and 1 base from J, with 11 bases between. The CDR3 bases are TGTGCCAGCAGCTTGAAAGGCGGGTCGAACACTGAAGCTTTCTTT. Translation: CASSLKGGSNTEAFF.

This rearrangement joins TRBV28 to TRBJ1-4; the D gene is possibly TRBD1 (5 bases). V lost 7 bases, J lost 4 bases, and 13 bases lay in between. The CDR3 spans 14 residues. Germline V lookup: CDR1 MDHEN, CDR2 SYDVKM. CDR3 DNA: TGTGCCAGCACCGGGGCCGGGGGTAATGAAAAACTGTTTTTT. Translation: CASTGAGGNEKLFF. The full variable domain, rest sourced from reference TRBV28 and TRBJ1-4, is DVKVTQSSRYLVKRTGEKVFLECVQDMDHENMFWYRQDPGLGLRLIYFSYDVKMKEKGDIPEGYSVSREKKERFSLILESASTNQTSMYLCASTGAGGNEKLFFGSGTQLSVL.

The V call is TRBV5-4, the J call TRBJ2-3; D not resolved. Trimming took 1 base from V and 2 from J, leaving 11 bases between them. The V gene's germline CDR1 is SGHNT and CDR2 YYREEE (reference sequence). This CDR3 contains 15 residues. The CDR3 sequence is CASSLQRNITDTQYF. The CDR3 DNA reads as TGTGCCAGCAGCTTGCAAAGAAACATCACAGATACGCAGTATTTT. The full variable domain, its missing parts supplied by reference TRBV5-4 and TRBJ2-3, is ETGVTQSPTHLIKTRGQQVTLRCSSQSGHNTVSWYQQALGQGPQFIFQYYREEENGRGNFPPRFSGLQFPNYSSELNVNALELDDSALYLCASSLQRNITDTQYFGPGTRLTVL.

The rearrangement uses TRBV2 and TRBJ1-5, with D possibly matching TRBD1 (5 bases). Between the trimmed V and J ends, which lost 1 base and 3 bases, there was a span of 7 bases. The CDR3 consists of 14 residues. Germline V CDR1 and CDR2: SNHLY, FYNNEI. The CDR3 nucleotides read TGTGCCAGCAGTGAAGACAGGATCAATCAGCCCCAGCATTTT. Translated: CASSEDRINQPQHF.

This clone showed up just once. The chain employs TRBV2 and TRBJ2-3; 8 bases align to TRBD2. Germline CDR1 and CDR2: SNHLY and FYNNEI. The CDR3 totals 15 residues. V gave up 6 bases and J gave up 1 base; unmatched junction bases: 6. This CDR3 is CASSGGEVRTDTQYF. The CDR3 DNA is TGTGCCAGCAGCGGGGGGGAAGTGCGCACAGATACGCAGTATTTT. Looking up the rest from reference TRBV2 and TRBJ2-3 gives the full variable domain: EPEVTQTPSHQVTQMGQEVILRCVPISNHLYFYWYRQILGQKVEFLVSFYNNEISEKSEIFDDQFSVERPDGSNFTLKIRSTKLEDSAMYFCASSGGEVRTDTQYFGPGTRLTVL.

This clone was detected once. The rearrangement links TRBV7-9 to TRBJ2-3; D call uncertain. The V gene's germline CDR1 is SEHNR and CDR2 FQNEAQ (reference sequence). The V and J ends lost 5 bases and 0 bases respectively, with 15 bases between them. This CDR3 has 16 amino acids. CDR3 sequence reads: CASSLSQASSTDTQYF. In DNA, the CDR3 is TGTGCCAGCAGCCTGAGTCAGGCTTCTAGCACAGATACGCAGTATTTT. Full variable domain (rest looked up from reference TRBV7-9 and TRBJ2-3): DTGVSQNPRHKITKRGQNVTFRCDPISEHNRLYWYRQTLGQGPEFLTYFQNEAQLEKSRLLSDRFSAERPKGSFSTLEIQRTEQGDSAMYLCASSLSQASSTDTQYFGPGTRLTVL.

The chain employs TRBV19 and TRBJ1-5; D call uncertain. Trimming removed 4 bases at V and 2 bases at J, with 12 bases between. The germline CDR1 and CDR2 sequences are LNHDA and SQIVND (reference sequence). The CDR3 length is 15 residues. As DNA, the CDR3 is TGTGCCAGTAGTAAAACTAGGAGGGGCAATCAGCCCCAGCATTTT. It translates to CASSKTRRGNQPQHF.

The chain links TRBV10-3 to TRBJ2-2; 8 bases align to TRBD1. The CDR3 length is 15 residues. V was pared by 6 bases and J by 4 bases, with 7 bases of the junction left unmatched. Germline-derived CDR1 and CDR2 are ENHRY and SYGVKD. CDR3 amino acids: CAISPGQEGTGELFF. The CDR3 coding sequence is TGTGCCATCAGCCCGGGACAGGAGGGCACCGGGGAGCTGTTTTTT.

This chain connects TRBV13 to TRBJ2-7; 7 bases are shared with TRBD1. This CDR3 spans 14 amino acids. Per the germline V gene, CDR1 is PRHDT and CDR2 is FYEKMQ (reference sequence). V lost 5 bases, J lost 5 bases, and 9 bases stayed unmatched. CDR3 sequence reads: CASSPGQVKNEQYF. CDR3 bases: TGTGCCAGCAGCCCCGGACAGGTTAAAAACGAGCAGTACTTC.